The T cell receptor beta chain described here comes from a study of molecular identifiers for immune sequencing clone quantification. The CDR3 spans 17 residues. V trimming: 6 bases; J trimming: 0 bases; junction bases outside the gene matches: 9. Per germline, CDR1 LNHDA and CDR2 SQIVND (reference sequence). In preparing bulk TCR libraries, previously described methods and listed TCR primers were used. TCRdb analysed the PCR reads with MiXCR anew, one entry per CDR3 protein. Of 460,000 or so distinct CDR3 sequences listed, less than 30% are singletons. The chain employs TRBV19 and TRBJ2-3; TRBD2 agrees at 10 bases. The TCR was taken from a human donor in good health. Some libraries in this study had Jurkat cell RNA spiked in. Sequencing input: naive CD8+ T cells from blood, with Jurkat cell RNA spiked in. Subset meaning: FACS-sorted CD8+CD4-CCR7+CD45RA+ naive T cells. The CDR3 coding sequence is TGTGCCAGTAGAGGACTAGCGGAGATAGGGAGCACAGATACGCAGTATTTT. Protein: CASRGLAEIGSTDTQYF.